Following are 27 T cell receptor beta chains from one sample sequenced in a study of blood T cell repertoires in COVID-19. Generated by immunoSEQ multiplex PCR, the TCRdb table keeps only in-frame clones and is missing some. The table has about 43,000 clones, around 83% seen once; the top ten hold just under 45%. What was sequenced was peripheral blood. The receptors stem from a woman aged 80 or over with acute or convalescent COVID-19.

The rearrangement joins TRBV6-5 to TRBJ2-4; tentatively, D is TRBD1 (7 bases). Germline CDR1 and CDR2: MNHEY and SVGAGI. V lost 6 bases and J lost 5, with 14 bases in between. CDR3 length: 14 amino acids. The CDR3 region has the DNA TGTGCCAGCAGGGCTGGGGGGACAGAAAACATTCAGTACTTC. Protein sequence: CASRAGGTENIQYF.

The DNA for the CDR3 is TGTGCCAGCACCCACTCCGGGATACTATACAATGAGCAGTTCTTC. Protein sequence: CASTHSGILYNEQFF. The chain combines TRBV11-3 with TRBJ2-1; possible D gene TRBD2, 5 bases. Trimming removed 7 bases at V and 4 bases at J, with 17 bases between. This CDR3 has 15 residues. CDR1 SGHNT and CDR2 YENEEA come from the germline V gene.

This chain uses TRBV6-5 with TRBJ1-1; weak D call: TRBD1 (6 bases). Germline CDR1 is MNHEY and CDR2 is SVGAGI. Trimming took 0 bases from V and 1 from J, leaving 6 bases between them. The CDR3 length is 14 residues. CDR3 coding DNA: TGTGCCAGCAGTTACTCACAGGGGAACACTGAAGCTTTCTTT. This sequence encodes CASSYSQGNTEAFF.

The chain couples TRBV5-1 to TRBJ2-3; 7 bases line up with TRBD2. The ends lost 2 bases at V and 1 base at J; junction bases unmatched: 4. The CDR3 is made up of 15 amino acids. From germline, CDR1 is SGHRS and CDR2 YFSETQ. CDR3 amino acids: CASSFAGVRTDTQYF. CDR3 bases: TGCGCCAGCAGCTTCGCGGGGGTGCGCACAGATACGCAGTATTTT.

The chain recombines TRBV24-1 with TRBJ2-2; 11 bases agree with TRBD1. Unmatched junction bases numbered 6, after V lost 7 bases and J lost 3 bases. The germline CDR1 and CDR2 sequences are KGHDR and SFDVKD. The length of the CDR3 is 16 residues. CDR3 loop: CATSSPGQGDTGELFF. For the CDR3, the DNA is TGTGCCACCAGCTCACCGGGACAGGGGGACACCGGGGAGCTGTTTTTT.

The genes are TRBV19 and TRBJ1-5, with D unclear. The CDR3 spans 14 residues. The germline V gene encodes CDR1 LNHDA and CDR2 SQIVND (reference sequence). Trimming removed 7 bases at V and 4 bases at J, with 14 bases between. The CDR3 reads CASTSETRNQPQHF. The CDR3 DNA reads TGTGCCAGTACCTCTGAGACAAGAAATCAGCCCCAGCATTTT.

The V and J genes are TRBV19 and TRBJ1-1, with D perhaps TRBD1 (5 bases). Trimming took 4 bases from V and 4 from J, leaving 10 bases between them. This CDR3 is built from 13 residues. Germline values: CDR1 LNHDA, CDR2 SQIVND (reference sequence). The CDR3 spells CASSNQGTTEAFF. The CDR3 bases are TGTGCCAGTAGTAATCAGGGAACCACTGAAGCTTTCTTT.

This clone occurred once. The J gene is TRBJ2-5, the V gene TRBV7-9; TRBD2 aligns across 10 bases. V lost 5 bases, J lost 1 base, and 4 bases stayed unmatched. Germline V gene sequence: CDR1 SEHNR, CDR2 FQNEAQ (reference sequence). The CDR3 has 15 amino acids. The CDR3 sequence: CASSERGGSQETQYF. The CDR3 DNA sequence: TGTGCCAGCAGCGAGCGGGGGGGCTCCCAAGAGACCCAGTACTTC.

V and J are TRBV6-1 and TRBJ1-6; a possible D gene is TRBD1 (5 bases). CDR1 MNHNS and CDR2 SASEGT come from the germline V gene. Trimming left V 6 bases short and J 6 bases short, with 18 bases between. This CDR3 comprises 16 residues. CDR3 nucleotides: TGTGCCAGCAGCGAAAATTCCGGGACTATTAATTCACCCCTCCACTTT. Its translation: CASSENSGTINSPLHF.

The genes are TRBV30 and TRBJ2-1, with D possibly being TRBD2 (5 bases). The CDR3 has 14 residues. Germline CDR1 reads GTSNPN; CDR2 reads SVGIG (reference sequence). Trimming left V 0 bases short and J 0 bases short, with 6 bases between. The CDR3 coding sequence is TGTGCCTGGAGTGTTGGGAGCTCCTACAATGAGCAGTTCTTC. This codes for CAWSVGSSYNEQFF. Drawing the rest from reference TRBV30 and TRBJ2-1, the complete variable domain is SQTIHQWPATLVQPVGSPLSLECTVEGTSNPNLYWYRQAAGRGLQLLFYSVGIGQISSEVPQNLSASRPQDRQFILSSKKLLLSDSGFYLCAWSVGSSYNEQFFGPGTRLTVL.

The V call is TRBV12-5, the J call TRBJ2-3, with 11 positions matching TRBD2. Germline V gene sequence: CDR1 LGHNT, CDR2 FRNRAP. V shed 3 bases, J shed 7 bases, and the junction held 6 bases outside the gene matches. CDR3 length: 15 amino acids. DNA of the CDR3: TGTGCTAGTGGTTTCCGTAGCGGGGGGGCTTATACGCAGTATTTT. This encodes CASGFRSGGAYTQYF.

V gene TRBV5-1 combines with J gene TRBJ2-1; no clear D. The CDR3 is 15 amino acids. Germline V gene sequence: CDR1 SGHRS, CDR2 YFSETQ. V gave up 4 bases and J gave up 0 bases, with 11 bases separating them. DNA of the CDR3: TGCGCCAGCAGCCCGAGGCCGAGCTCCTACAATGAGCAGTTCTTC. Its protein product is CASSPRPSSYNEQFF.

V gene TRBV7-6 combines with J gene TRBJ2-2; perhaps TRBD2 as D (6 bases). In germline, CDR1 is SGHVS, CDR2 FNYEAQ. Between the trimmed V and J ends, which lost 2 bases and 3 bases, there was a span of 13 bases. CDR3 size: 16 residues. CDR3 coding DNA: TGTGCCAGCAGCTTAAGGTCGGGGGTAGACACCGGGGAGCTGTTTTTT. It translates to CASSLRSGVDTGELFF. The full variable domain, rest sourced from reference TRBV7-6 and TRBJ2-2, is GAGVSQSPRYKVTKRGQDVALRCDPISGHVSLYWYRQALGQGPEFLTYFNYEAQQDKSGLPNDRFSAERPEGSISTLTIQRTEQRDSAMYRCASSLRSGVDTGELFFGEGSRLTVL.

This chain joins TRBV5-6 and TRBJ2-2; weak D call: TRBD1 (5 bases). Germline V gene sequence: CDR1 SGHDT, CDR2 YYEEEE. Trimming took 3 bases from V and 1 from J, leaving 7 bases between them. The CDR3 spans 14 residues. The CDR3 reads CASSWGRNTGELFF. The CDR3 nucleotides are TGTGCCAGCAGCTGGGGCAGGAACACCGGGGAGCTGTTTTTT.

The V and J genes are TRBV6-5 and TRBJ1-1; D is ambiguous. V was trimmed by 5 bases and J by 0 bases, leaving 10 bases between them. Germline-derived CDR1 and CDR2 are MNHEY and SVGAGI. This CDR3 contains 14 residues. CDR3 region: CASSPRTLNTEAFF. The CDR3 DNA reads as TGTGCCAGCAGTCCCCGGACTCTGAACACTGAAGCTTTCTTT.

The V call is TRBV5-5, the J call TRBJ2-3, with D perhaps TRBD2 (5 bases). V was shortened by 0 bases and J by 5 bases, with 13 bases between the two germline ends. Germline assignment: CDR1 SGHKS and CDR2 YYEKEE (reference sequence). This CDR3 is built from 15 residues. The DNA of the CDR3 is TGTGCCAGCAGCTTGGGGGAGACCCGGGGAGATACGCAGTATTTT. It translates to CASSLGETRGDTQYF. The full variable domain, with the rest looked up from reference TRBV5-5 and TRBJ2-3, is DAGVTQSPTHLIKTRGQQVTLRCSPISGHKSVSWYQQVLGQGPQFIFQYYEKEERGRGNFPDRFSARQFPNYSSELNVNALLLGDSALYLCASSLGETRGDTQYFGPGTRLTVL.

V usage is TRBV19 and J usage is TRBJ2-2; 9 bases agree with TRBD2. Germline V lookup: CDR1 LNHDA, CDR2 SQIVND (reference sequence). The CDR3 length is 15 residues. Germline trimming cut 8 bases from V and 5 bases from J; bases unmatched to any gene: 9. CDR3 in amino acids: CASLGGGATTGELFF. The CDR3 DNA sequence: TGTGCCAGTTTAGGCGGGGGGGCGACGACCGGGGAGCTGTTTTTT.

This chain joins TRBV10-3 and TRBJ1-5; possibly TRBD1 for D (5 bases). CDR1 ENHRY and CDR2 SYGVKD come from the germline V gene. The CDR3 extends over 14 amino acids. Trimming removed 8 bases from V and 7 bases from J, with 18 bases in between. The CDR3 DNA reads as TGTGCCATCTGGGGGGGGGTGGAGCGGCAGCCCCAGCATTTT. Residues: CAIWGGVERQPQHF.

The chain combines TRBV29-1 with TRBJ1-1; 9 nucleotides agree with TRBD1. The germline CDR1 and CDR2 sequences are SQVTM and ANQGSEA. The V and J ends lost 5 bases and 7 bases, in that order; junction bases with no gene match: 8. CDR3 length: 13 amino acids. The CDR3 loop reads CSVRTGVIGEAFF. Here the CDR3 DNA reads TGCAGCGTTAGGACAGGGGTCATCGGTGAAGCTTTCTTT.

Only one count was recorded for this clone. Here the CDR3 DNA reads TGTGCCAGCAGGGTACAGGGGGAGCAGTTCTTC. The encoded protein is CASRVQGEQFF. This chain uses TRBV7-8 with TRBJ2-1, with 7 positions matching TRBD1. This CDR3 region has 11 residues. Germline-derived CDR1 and CDR2 are SGHVS and FQNEAQ. V shed 6 bases, J shed 10 bases, and the junction held 3 bases outside the gene matches.

The chain is built from TRBV3-1 (or the pseudogene TRBV3-2) and TRBJ1-1; D possibly corresponds to TRBD1 (6 bases). Per the germline V gene, CDR1 is LGHDT and CDR2 is YNNKEL (reference sequence). V was cut by 0 bases and J by 8 bases, with 10 bases left in between. The CDR3 spans 13 residues. The CDR3 is CASSQESGGEAFF. In nucleotides, the CDR3 is TGTGCCAGCAGCCAAGAATCTGGGGGCGAAGCTTTCTTT.

This clone was detected once. CDR3 amino acids: CASTLEPSTDTQYF. CDR3 nucleotides: TGTGCCAGCACCCTGGAGCCTAGCACAGATACGCAGTATTTT. This sequence joins TRBV2 and TRBJ2-3, with D hard to call. V shed 7 bases and J shed 0 bases, with 11 bases lying between them. This CDR3 is built from 14 residues. Germline values: CDR1 SNHLY, CDR2 FYNNEI.

Only one count was recorded for this clone. J is TRBJ1-1 and V is TRBV20-1; 8 positions agree with TRBD1. The CDR3 has 14 residues. The V and J ends lost 3 bases and 6 bases, in that order; junction bases with no gene match: 9. From germline, CDR1 is DFQATT and CDR2 SNEGSKA (reference sequence). In DNA form, the CDR3 reads TGCAGTGCTAGTCACGAGACAGGGGTGCCTGAAGCTTTCTTT. It specifies CSASHETGVPEAFF.

This rearrangement joins TRBV5-4 to TRBJ2-5; 11 bases are a match to TRBD2. The V and J ends lost 4 bases and 2 bases, in that order; junction bases with no gene match: 7. Germline CDR1 and CDR2: SGHNT and YYREEE (reference sequence). The CDR3 has 16 amino acids. The chain's CDR3 is CASSPRLAGTQETQYF. The DNA of the CDR3 is TGTGCCAGCAGCCCGAGACTAGCGGGGACTCAAGAGACCCAGTACTTC.

The J gene is TRBJ2-1, the V gene TRBV24-1, with D possibly being TRBD2 (7 bases). The CDR3 totals 17 residues. V lost 5 bases and J lost 3, with 19 bases in between. Germline V gene sequence: CDR1 KGHDR, CDR2 SFDVKD. The CDR3 region is CATSVGRGAGDYNEQFF. DNA of the CDR3: TGTGCCACCAGTGTAGGGAGGGGGGCAGGGGACTACAATGAGCAGTTCTTC.

The chain employs TRBV7-2 and TRBJ1-4, with D possibly being TRBD1 (6 bases). Germline V gene data show CDR1 as SGHTA and CDR2 as FQGNSA. This CDR3 spans 14 amino acids. Trimming took off 3 bases at V and 9 bases at J, with 14 bases between the two ends. Here the CDR3 DNA reads TGTGCCAGCAGCTTGAGCAGGGGAGATCAAAAACTGTTTTTT. This translates into CASSLSRGDQKLFF.

This clone occurred a few times. The gene calls are TRBV7-8 and TRBJ1-5, with D tentatively TRBD1 (5 bases). Trimming took 1 base from V and 4 from J, leaving 8 bases between them. The CDR3 has 14 amino acids. Germline V gene lookup returns CDR1 SGHVS and CDR2 FQNEAQ. CDR3 amino acids: CASSLDRLNQPQHF. The CDR3 region has the DNA TGTGCCAGCAGCTTAGACAGGTTGAATCAGCCCCAGCATTTT.